This T cell receptor (beta chain) was recorded in a study of CD8+ T cells in alopecia areata. cDNA serving as the sequencing template came from extracted, reverse transcribed RNA. Using immunoSEQ multiplex PCR, the repertoire was profiled, and TCRdb retains in-frame clones only, with some absent. The data contain 140,000 to 150,000 clones, around half of them singletons. This sample's treatment: oral pan-JAK inhibitor, 5-10 mg twice daily. Peripheral blood and lesional scalp punch biopsies were taken from alopecia areata patients. This clone was recorded a few times. Looked up from germline, CDR1 is MNHEY and CDR2 is SVGAGI. V was trimmed by 7 bases and J by 4 bases, leaving 16 bases between them. The CDR3 is made up of 14 amino acids.

The sequence came from a human donor with alopecia areata. The J gene is TRBJ2-5, the V gene TRBV6-5, with D perhaps being TRBD1 or TRBD2 (6 bases each). This specimen consisted of CD8+ T cells sorted from blood, obtained at week 4, from a patient treated with tofacitinib. The CDR3 nucleotides are TGTGCCAGCACCCAAATTGGGGGGCCAGAGACCCAGTACTTC. Its translation: CASTQIGGPETQYF.